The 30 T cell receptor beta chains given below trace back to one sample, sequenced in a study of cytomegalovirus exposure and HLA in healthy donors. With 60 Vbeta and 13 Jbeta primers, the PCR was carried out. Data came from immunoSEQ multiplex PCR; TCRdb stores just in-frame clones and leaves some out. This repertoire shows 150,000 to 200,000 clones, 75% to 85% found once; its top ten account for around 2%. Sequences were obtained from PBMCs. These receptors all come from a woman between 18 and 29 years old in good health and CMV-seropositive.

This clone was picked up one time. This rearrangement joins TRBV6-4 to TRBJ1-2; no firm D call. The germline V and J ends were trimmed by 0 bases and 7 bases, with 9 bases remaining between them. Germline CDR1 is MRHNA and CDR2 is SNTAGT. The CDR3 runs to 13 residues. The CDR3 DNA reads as TGTGCCAGCAGTGACTCGATAGGGAGTGGCTACACCTTC. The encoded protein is CASSDSIGSGYTF.

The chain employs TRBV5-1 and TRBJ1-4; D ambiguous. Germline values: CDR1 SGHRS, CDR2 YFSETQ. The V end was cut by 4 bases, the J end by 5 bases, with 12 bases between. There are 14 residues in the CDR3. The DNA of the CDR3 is TGCGCCAGCAGCCCGATGGGGAGAAATGAAAAACTGTTTTTT. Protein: CASSPMGRNEKLFF.

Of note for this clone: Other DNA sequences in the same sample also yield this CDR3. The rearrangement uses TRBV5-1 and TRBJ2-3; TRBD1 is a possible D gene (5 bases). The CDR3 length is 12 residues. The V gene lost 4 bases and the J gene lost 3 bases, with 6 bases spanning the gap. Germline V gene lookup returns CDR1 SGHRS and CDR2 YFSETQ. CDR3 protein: CASSRGTDTQYF. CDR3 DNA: TGCGCCAGCAGCAGGGGAACAGATACGCAGTATTTT.

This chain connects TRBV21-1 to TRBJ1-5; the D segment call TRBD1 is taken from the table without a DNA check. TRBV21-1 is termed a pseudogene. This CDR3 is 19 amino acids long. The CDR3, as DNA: TGTGCCAGCAGCAAAGCGGCCTTGCCTCAGGGATTAAGCAATCAGCCCCAGCATTTT. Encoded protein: CASSKAALPQGLSNQPQHF.

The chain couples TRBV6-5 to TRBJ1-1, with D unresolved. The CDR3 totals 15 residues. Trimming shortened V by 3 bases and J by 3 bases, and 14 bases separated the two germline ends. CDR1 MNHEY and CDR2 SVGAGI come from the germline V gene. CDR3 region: CASSYYMRSDTEAFF. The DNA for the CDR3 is TGTGCCAGCAGTTATTATATGCGGTCTGACACTGAAGCTTTCTTT.

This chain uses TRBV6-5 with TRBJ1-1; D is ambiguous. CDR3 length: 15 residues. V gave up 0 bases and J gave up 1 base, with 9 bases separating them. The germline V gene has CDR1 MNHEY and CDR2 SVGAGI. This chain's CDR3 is CASSYSNGANTEAFF. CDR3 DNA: TGTGCCAGCAGTTACTCGAACGGAGCGAACACTGAAGCTTTCTTT.

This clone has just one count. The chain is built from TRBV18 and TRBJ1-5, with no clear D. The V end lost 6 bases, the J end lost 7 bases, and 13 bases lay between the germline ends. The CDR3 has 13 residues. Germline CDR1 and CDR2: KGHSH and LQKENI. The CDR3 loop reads CASSPSEVQPQHF. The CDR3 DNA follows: TGTGCCAGCTCCCCCTCGGAGGTCCAGCCCCAGCATTTT. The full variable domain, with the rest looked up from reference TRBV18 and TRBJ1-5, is NAGVMQNPRHLVRRRGQEARLRCSPMKGHSHVYWYRQLPEEGLKFMVYLQKENIIDESGMPKERFSAEFPKEGPSILRIQQVVRGDSAAYFCASSPSEVQPQHFGDGTRLSIL.

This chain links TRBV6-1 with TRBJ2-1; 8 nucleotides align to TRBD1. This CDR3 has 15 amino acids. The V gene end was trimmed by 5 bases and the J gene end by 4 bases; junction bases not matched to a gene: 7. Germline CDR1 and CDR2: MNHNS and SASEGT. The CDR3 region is CASSFMDRAYNEQFF. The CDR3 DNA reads TGTGCCAGCAGTTTTATGGACAGGGCATACAATGAGCAGTTCTTC.

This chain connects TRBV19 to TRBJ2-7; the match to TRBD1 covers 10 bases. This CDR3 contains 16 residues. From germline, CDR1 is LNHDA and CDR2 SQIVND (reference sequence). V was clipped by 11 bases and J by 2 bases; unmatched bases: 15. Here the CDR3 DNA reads TGTGCCTCAGCGCCAGGGGTCGGGACAGGGGCCTACGAGCAGTACTTC. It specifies CASAPGVGTGAYEQYF.

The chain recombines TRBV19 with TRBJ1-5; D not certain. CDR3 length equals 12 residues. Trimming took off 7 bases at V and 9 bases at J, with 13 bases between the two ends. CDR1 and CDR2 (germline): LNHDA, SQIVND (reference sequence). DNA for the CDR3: TGTGCCAGTACCCAGACTCCGGGGCCCCAGCATTTT. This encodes CASTQTPGPQHF.

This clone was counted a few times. The CDR3 here is CASRQGTGYNEKLFF. The CDR3 DNA reads as TGTGCCAGCCGCCAAGGGACAGGGTATAATGAAAAACTGTTTTTT. The chain joins TRBV18 to TRBJ1-4, with 9 bases identical to TRBD1. Germline CDR1 KGHSH, CDR2 LQKENI. This CDR3 spans 15 amino acids. Trimming cost V 8 bases and J 4 bases; bases outside gene matches: 8.

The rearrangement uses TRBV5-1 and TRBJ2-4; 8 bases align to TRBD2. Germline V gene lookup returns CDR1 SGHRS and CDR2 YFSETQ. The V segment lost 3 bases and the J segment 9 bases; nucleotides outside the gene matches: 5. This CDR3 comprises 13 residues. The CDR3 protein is CASSSGTSGIQYF. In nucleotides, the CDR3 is TGCGCCAGCAGCTCCGGGACTAGTGGCATTCAGTACTTC.

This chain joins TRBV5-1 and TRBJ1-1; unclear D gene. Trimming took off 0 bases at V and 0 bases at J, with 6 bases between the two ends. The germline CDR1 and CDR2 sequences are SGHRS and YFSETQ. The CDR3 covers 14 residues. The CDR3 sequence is CASSLGPVNTEAFF. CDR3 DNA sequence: TGCGCCAGCAGCTTGGGTCCCGTGAACACTGAAGCTTTCTTT.

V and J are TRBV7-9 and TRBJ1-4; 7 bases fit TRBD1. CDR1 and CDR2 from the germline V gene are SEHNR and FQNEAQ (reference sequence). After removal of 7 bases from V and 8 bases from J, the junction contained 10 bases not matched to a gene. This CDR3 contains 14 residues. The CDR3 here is CASKGTTGSEKLFF. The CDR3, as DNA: TGTGCCAGCAAGGGTACGACAGGGTCAGAAAAACTGTTTTTT.

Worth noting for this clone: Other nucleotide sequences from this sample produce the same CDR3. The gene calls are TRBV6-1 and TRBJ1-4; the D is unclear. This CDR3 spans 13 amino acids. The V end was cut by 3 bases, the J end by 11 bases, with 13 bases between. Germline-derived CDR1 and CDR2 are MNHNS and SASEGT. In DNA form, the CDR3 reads TGTGCCAGCAGTGAGGTTCAGGAGGGTAAACTGTTTTTT. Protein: CASSEVQEGKLFF.

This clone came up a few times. DNA of the CDR3: TGTGCCAGCAGCTCCGTGCGCGGGGGGGCCGAGACCCAGTACTTC. Amino acid sequence: CASSSVRGGAETQYF. V is TRBV11-3 and J is TRBJ2-5; 9 positions match TRBD2. Looked up from germline, CDR1 is SGHNT and CDR2 is YENEEA. V was pared by 4 bases and J by 5 bases, with 8 bases of the junction left unmatched. There are 15 residues in the CDR3.

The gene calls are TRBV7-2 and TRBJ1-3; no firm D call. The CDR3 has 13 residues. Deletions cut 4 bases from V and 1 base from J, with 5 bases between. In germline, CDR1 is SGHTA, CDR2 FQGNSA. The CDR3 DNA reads TGTGCCAGCAGCTCAGATTCTGGAAACACCATATATTTT. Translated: CASSSDSGNTIYF.

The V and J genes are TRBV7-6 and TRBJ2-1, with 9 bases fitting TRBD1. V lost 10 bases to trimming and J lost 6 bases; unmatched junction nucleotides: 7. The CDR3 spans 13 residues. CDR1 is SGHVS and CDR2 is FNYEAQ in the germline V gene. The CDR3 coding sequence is TGTGCCACGGGACAGGGCCATGTCAATGAGCAGTTCTTC. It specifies CATGQGHVNEQFF. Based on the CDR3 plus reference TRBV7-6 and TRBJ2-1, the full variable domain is GAGVSQSPRYKVTKRGQDVALRCDPISGHVSLYWYRQALGQGPEFLTYFNYEAQQDKSGLPNDRFSAERPEGSISTLTIQRTEQRDSAMYRCATGQGHVNEQFFGPGTRLTVL.

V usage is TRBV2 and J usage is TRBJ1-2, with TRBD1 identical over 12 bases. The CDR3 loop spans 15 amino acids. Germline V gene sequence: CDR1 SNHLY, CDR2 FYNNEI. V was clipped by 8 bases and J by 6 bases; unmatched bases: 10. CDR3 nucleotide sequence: TGTGCCAGCTCGGGACAGGGGGCACATAGGGATGGCTACACCTTC. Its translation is CASSGQGAHRDGYTF.

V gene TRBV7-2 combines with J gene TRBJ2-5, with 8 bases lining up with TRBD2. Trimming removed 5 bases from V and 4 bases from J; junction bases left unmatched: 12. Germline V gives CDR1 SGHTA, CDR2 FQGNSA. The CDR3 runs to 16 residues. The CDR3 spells CASSPLGGALGETQYF. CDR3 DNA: TGTGCCAGCAGCCCCCTCGGGGGGGCGCTCGGAGAGACCCAGTACTTC.

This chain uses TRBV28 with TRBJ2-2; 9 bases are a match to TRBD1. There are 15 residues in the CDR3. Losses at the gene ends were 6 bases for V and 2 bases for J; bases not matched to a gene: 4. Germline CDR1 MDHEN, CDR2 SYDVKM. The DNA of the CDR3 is TGTGCCAGCAGATCACAGGGGGCTAACACCGGGGAGCTGTTTTTT. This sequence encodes CASRSQGANTGELFF.

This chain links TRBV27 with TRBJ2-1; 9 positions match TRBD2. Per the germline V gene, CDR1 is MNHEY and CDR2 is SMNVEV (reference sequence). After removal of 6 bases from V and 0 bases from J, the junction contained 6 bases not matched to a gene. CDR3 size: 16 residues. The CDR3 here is CASSEISGSSYNEQFF. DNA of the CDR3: TGTGCCAGCAGCGAAATTAGCGGGAGCTCCTACAATGAGCAGTTCTTC.

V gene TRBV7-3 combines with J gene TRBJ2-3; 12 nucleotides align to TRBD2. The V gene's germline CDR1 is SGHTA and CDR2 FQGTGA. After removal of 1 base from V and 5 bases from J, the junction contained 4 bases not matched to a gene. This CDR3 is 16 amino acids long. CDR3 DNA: TGTGCCAGCAGCTTAAGGCCTAGCGGGGGGGGAGATACGCAGTATTTT. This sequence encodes CASSLRPSGGGDTQYF.

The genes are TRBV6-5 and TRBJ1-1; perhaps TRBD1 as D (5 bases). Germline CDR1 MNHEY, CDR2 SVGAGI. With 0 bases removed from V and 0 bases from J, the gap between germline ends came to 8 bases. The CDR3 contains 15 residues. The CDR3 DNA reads TGTGCCAGCAGTTACTCTCGGGGGTTGAACACTGAAGCTTTCTTT. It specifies CASSYSRGLNTEAFF.

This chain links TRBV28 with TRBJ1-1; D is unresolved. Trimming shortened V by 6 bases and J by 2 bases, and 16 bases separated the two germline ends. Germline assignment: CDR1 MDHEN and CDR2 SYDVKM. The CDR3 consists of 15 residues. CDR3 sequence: CASRNSGRGNTEAFF. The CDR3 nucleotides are TGTGCCAGCAGAAACTCCGGGAGAGGCAACACTGAAGCTTTCTTT.

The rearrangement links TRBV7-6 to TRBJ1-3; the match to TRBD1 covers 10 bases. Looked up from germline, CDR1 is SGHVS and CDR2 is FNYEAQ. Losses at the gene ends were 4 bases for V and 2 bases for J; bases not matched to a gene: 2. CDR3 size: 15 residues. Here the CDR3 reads CASSYDRGPGNTIYF. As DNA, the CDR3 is TGTGCCAGCAGCTACGACAGGGGGCCTGGAAACACCATATATTTT.

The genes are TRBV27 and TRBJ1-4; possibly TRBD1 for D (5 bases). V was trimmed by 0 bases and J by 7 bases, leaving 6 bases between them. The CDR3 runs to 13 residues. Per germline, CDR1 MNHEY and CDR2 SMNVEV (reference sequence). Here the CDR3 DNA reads TGTGCCAGCAGTTTATCGGGGGGTGAAAAACTGTTTTTT. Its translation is CASSLSGGEKLFF.

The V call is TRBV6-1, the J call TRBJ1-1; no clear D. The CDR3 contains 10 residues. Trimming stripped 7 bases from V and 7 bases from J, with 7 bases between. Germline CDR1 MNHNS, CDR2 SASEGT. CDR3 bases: TGTGCCAGCATGGAGATTGAAGCTTTCTTT. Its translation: CASMEIEAFF.

In DNA, the CDR3 is TGTGCCAGCAGCGTTAGCGGGGGGGCCGAGCAAGATACGCAGTATTTT. Translated, it gives CASSVSGGAEQDTQYF. The chain joins TRBV9 to TRBJ2-3, with 11 bases matching TRBD2. This CDR3 is built from 16 residues. Trimming removed 2 bases from V and 5 bases from J; junction bases left unmatched: 7. Germline lookup yields CDR1 SGDLS and CDR2 YYNGEE.

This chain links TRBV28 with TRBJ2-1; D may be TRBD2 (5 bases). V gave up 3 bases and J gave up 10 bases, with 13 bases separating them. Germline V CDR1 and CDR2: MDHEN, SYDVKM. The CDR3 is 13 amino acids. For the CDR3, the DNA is TGTGCCAGCAGTTTGAACCAACGCGGGGAGCAGTTCTTC. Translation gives CASSLNQRGEQFF.